These T cell receptor beta chains were read from a single sample in a study of T cell changes during pregnancy in multiple sclerosis. Profiling relied on immunoSEQ multiplex PCR, and the TCRdb table lists in-frame clones only, not all of them. Seen here are 45,000 to 55,000 clones, about 91% observed once, and the top ten hold more than 0.85%. Material: peripheral blood, obtained after pregnancy. These receptors were collected from a female donor with multiple sclerosis, enrolled in a pregnancy study. The CDR3 runs from the conserved cysteine through the conserved F or W. Each record gives: V gene, clone size, J gene, D gene, CDR3 protein, CDR3 DNA. The D gene is left open where the match is weak. Rows give clone size only sometimes, using once, few, many, or a class for an expanded clone.

V gene: TRBV6-6
clone size: -
J gene: TRBJ2-1
D gene: TRBD2
CDR3 protein: CASGASGGSYNEQFF
CDR3 DNA: TGTGCCAGCGGGGCTAGCGGGGGGTCATACAATGAGCAGTTCTTC

V gene: TRBV4-3
clone size: -
J gene: TRBJ2-1
D gene: TRBD2
CDR3 protein: CASSLLAGGLGEQFF
CDR3 DNA: TGCGCCAGCAGCCTACTAGCGGGGGGGCTCGGTGAGCAGTTCTTC

V gene: TRBV5-5
clone size: -
J gene: TRBJ1-1
D gene: -
CDR3 protein: CASSLGGMNTEAFF
CDR3 DNA: TGTGCCAGCAGCCTCGGGGGGATGAACACTGAAGCTTTCTTT

V gene: TRBV25-1
clone size: -
J gene: TRBJ1-1
D gene: -
CDR3 protein: CASSHPTGNTEAFF
CDR3 DNA: TGTGCCAGCAGCCACCCGACAGGGAACACTGAAGCTTTCTTT

V gene: TRBV9
clone size: -
J gene: TRBJ2-7
D gene: TRBD1
CDR3 protein: CASSVGQGSFYEQYF
CDR3 DNA: TGTGCCAGCAGCGTAGGACAGGGAAGTTTCTACGAGCAGTACTTC

V gene: TRBV4-3
clone size: -
J gene: TRBJ2-7
D gene: -
CDR3 protein: CASSQERGEQYF
CDR3 DNA: TGCGCCAGCAGCCAAGAACGGGGCGAGCAGTACTTC

V gene: TRBV5-6
clone size: -
J gene: TRBJ1-4
D gene: -
CDR3 protein: CASSFIGPGDEKLFF
CDR3 DNA: TGTGCCAGCAGCTTTATCGGGCCCGGGGATGAAAAACTGTTTTTT

V gene: TRBV30
clone size: -
J gene: TRBJ1-1
D gene: -
CDR3 protein: CAWRAGTEAFF
CDR3 DNA: TGTGCCTGGAGGGCTGGCACTGAAGCTTTCTTT

V gene: TRBV10-3
clone size: -
J gene: TRBJ1-5
D gene: TRBD1
CDR3 protein: CAISGTGTGQPQHF
CDR3 DNA: TGTGCCATCAGTGGAACAGGGACAGGTCAGCCCCAGCATTTT

V gene: TRBV7-2
clone size: -
J gene: TRBJ1-5
D gene: -
CDR3 protein: CASRIGGRGNQPQHF
CDR3 DNA: TGTGCCAGCAGGATCGGAGGGAGGGGAAATCAGCCCCAGCATTTT

V gene: TRBV25-1
clone size: -
J gene: TRBJ1-1
D gene: -
CDR3 protein: CASTGGANTEAFF
CDR3 DNA: TGTGCCAGCACGGGGGGGGCAAACACTGAAGCTTTCTTT

V gene: TRBV6-5
clone size: -
J gene: TRBJ1-4
D gene: -
CDR3 protein: CASSYFRGSANEKLFF
CDR3 DNA: TGTGCCAGCAGTTACTTTCGGGGTTCGGCTAATGAAAAACTGTTTTTT

V gene: TRBV10-3
clone size: -
J gene: TRBJ2-2
D gene: -
CDR3 protein: CAISEWRDTGELFF
CDR3 DNA: TGTGCCATCAGTGAGTGGAGAGACACCGGGGAGCTGTTTTTT

V gene: TRBV4-2
clone size: -
J gene: TRBJ1-2
D gene: -
CDR3 protein: CASSQEVLVTYGYTF
CDR3 DNA: TGTGCCAGCAGCCAAGAGGTGTTAGTTACGTATGGCTACACCTTC

V gene: TRBV5-1
clone size: -
J gene: TRBJ2-5
D gene: -
CDR3 protein: CASSPLGDTVPQTQYF
CDR3 DNA: TGCGCCAGCAGCCCTCTCGGGGACACGGTCCCCCAGACCCAGTACTTC

V gene: TRBV13
clone size: -
J gene: TRBJ2-5
D gene: TRBD2
CDR3 protein: CASRQGLAGPQETQYF
CDR3 DNA: TGTGCCAGCAGACAAGGACTAGCGGGGCCCCAAGAGACCCAGTACTTC

V gene: TRBV6-4
clone size: once
J gene: TRBJ2-1
D gene: TRBD2
CDR3 protein: CASSALAGGPNEQFF
CDR3 DNA: TGTGCCAGCAGTGCTCTAGCGGGGGGGCCCAATGAGCAGTTCTTC

V gene: TRBV6-4
clone size: -
J gene: TRBJ2-5
D gene: TRBD2
CDR3 protein: CASSAVAGGQETQYF
CDR3 DNA: TGTGCCAGCAGTGCGGTAGCGGGGGGGCAAGAGACCCAGTACTTC

V gene: TRBV21-1
clone size: -
J gene: TRBJ1-1
D gene: -
CDR3 protein: CASSNCRANTEAFF
CDR3 DNA: TGTGCCAGCAGCAACTGCAGGGCGAACACTGAAGCTTTCTTT

V gene: TRBV9
clone size: -
J gene: TRBJ2-2
D gene: -
CDR3 protein: CASSVDLRTAATGELFF
CDR3 DNA: TGTGCCAGCAGCGTAGACCTTAGGACAGCTGCGACCGGGGAGCTGTTTTTT

V gene: TRBV4-3
clone size: few
J gene: TRBJ2-1
D gene: -
CDR3 protein: CASSQGLGGSYNEQFF
CDR3 DNA: TGCGCCAGCAGCCAGGGGTTAGGGGGATCCTACAATGAGCAGTTCTTC

V gene: TRBV19
clone size: -
J gene: TRBJ1-4
D gene: -
CDR3 protein: CASSRAGGVREKLFF
CDR3 DNA: TGTGCCAGTAGTCGTGCAGGCGGGGTCCGGGAAAAACTGTTTTTT

V gene: TRBV2
clone size: -
J gene: TRBJ2-3
D gene: TRBD2
CDR3 protein: CASERGGLDTQYF
CDR3 DNA: TGTGCCAGCGAACGGGGGGGCTTAGATACGCAGTATTTT

V gene: TRBV6-6
clone size: -
J gene: TRBJ2-3
D gene: TRBD2
CDR3 protein: CASSTGGGAADTQYF
CDR3 DNA: TGTGCCAGCAGTACAGGCGGGGGGGCGGCAGATACGCAGTATTTT

V gene: TRBV7-9
clone size: -
J gene: TRBJ1-6
D gene: -
CDR3 protein: CASSLSGRGSPLHF
CDR3 DNA: TGTGCCAGCAGCTTAAGTGGCAGGGGTTCACCCCTCCACTTT

V gene: TRBV9
clone size: -
J gene: TRBJ2-1
D gene: -
CDR3 protein: CASSGGGAFSNEQFF
CDR3 DNA: TGTGCCAGCAGCGGTGGGGGGGCGTTTAGCAATGAGCAGTTCTTC

V gene: TRBV6-5
clone size: -
J gene: TRBJ2-2
D gene: -
CDR3 protein: CASTRWGELFF
CDR3 DNA: TGTGCCAGTACCAGGTGGGGGGAGCTGTTTTTT

V gene: TRBV13
clone size: -
J gene: TRBJ1-1
D gene: -
CDR3 protein: CASSLARISNTEAFF
CDR3 DNA: TGTGCCAGCAGCTTAGCGCGGATTTCGAACACTGAAGCTTTCTTT

V gene: TRBV21-1
clone size: -
J gene: TRBJ2-1
D gene: -
CDR3 protein: CASSKVWTGTNEQFF
CDR3 DNA: TGTGCCAGCAGCAAAGTTTGGACAGGTACCAATGAGCAGTTCTTC

V gene: TRBV21-1
clone size: -
J gene: TRBJ2-5
D gene: -
CDR3 protein: CASSKETSVWETQYF
CDR3 DNA: TGTGCCAGCAGCAAAGAAACCAGCGTGTGGGAGACCCAGTACTTC

V gene: TRBV5-5
clone size: -
J gene: TRBJ2-7
D gene: -
CDR3 protein: CASSLRQATYEQYF
CDR3 DNA: TGTGCCAGCAGCTTACGACAGGCCACTTACGAGCAGTACTTC

V gene: TRBV19
clone size: -
J gene: TRBJ1-5
D gene: -
CDR3 protein: CASSSGIWANQPQHF
CDR3 DNA: TGTGCCAGTAGTTCGGGGATTTGGGCCAATCAGCCCCAGCATTTT

V gene: TRBV9
clone size: -
J gene: TRBJ1-6
D gene: -
CDR3 protein: CASSGTPYNSPLHF
CDR3 DNA: TGTGCCAGCAGCGGGACACCGTATAATTCACCCCTCCACTTT

V gene: TRBV7-2
clone size: -
J gene: TRBJ2-3
D gene: -
CDR3 protein: CASSLTDSFLYF
CDR3 DNA: TGTGCCAGCAGCTTAACGGACTCCTTTCTGTATTTT

V gene: TRBV21-1
clone size: -
J gene: TRBJ1-4
D gene: -
CDR3 protein: CASSKDGWSAPNEKLFF
CDR3 DNA: TGTGCCAGCAGCAAAGACGGGTGGTCGGCACCTAATGAAAAACTGTTTTTT

V gene: TRBV18
clone size: -
J gene: TRBJ1-1
D gene: -
CDR3 protein: CASSPPNRGSMNTEAFF
CDR3 DNA: TGTGCCAGCTCACCACCGAACCGGGGTAGCATGAACACTGAAGCTTTCTTT

V gene: TRBV4-2
clone size: few
J gene: TRBJ1-6
D gene: -
CDR3 protein: CASSQLHTGRSPLHF
CDR3 DNA: TGTGCCAGCAGCCAATTACATACAGGGAGATCACCCCTCCACTTT

V gene: TRBV19
clone size: -
J gene: TRBJ1-4
D gene: -
CDR3 protein: CASSQPPNREKLFF
CDR3 DNA: TGTGCCAGTAGCCAACCCCCCAATCGGGAAAAACTGTTTTTT

V gene: TRBV6-4
clone size: once
J gene: TRBJ2-2
D gene: TRBD2
CDR3 protein: CASSEQRGDTGELFF
CDR3 DNA: TGTGCCAGCAGTGAACAACGGGGGGACACCGGGGAGCTGTTTTTT

V gene: TRBV18
clone size: -
J gene: TRBJ2-2
D gene: -
CDR3 protein: CASSEQRRGGELFF
CDR3 DNA: TGTGCCAGCTCAGAGCAGAGGCGAGGCGGGGAGCTGTTTTTT

V gene: TRBV7-6
clone size: -
J gene: TRBJ2-4
D gene: -
CDR3 protein: CASSPIAKNIQYF
CDR3 DNA: TGTGCCAGCAGCCCAATAGCCAAAAACATTCAGTACTTC

V gene: TRBV9
clone size: -
J gene: TRBJ2-7
D gene: -
CDR3 protein: CASSVALGEVEQYF
CDR3 DNA: TGTGCCAGCAGCGTAGCGCTAGGTGAAGTCGAGCAGTACTTC

V gene: TRBV9
clone size: -
J gene: TRBJ2-5
D gene: -
CDR3 protein: CASSVTGHQETQYF
CDR3 DNA: TGTGCCAGCAGCGTCACAGGACACCAAGAGACCCAGTACTTC

V gene: TRBV9
clone size: -
J gene: TRBJ2-3
D gene: -
CDR3 protein: CASSVGGNTDTQYF
CDR3 DNA: TGTGCCAGCAGCGTAGGGGGCAACACAGATACGCAGTATTTT

V gene: TRBV14
clone size: -
J gene: TRBJ2-2
D gene: TRBD1
CDR3 protein: CASSQRRGRDTGELFF
CDR3 DNA: TGTGCCAGCAGCCAACGAAGGGGGCGAGACACCGGGGAGCTGTTTTTT

V gene: TRBV9
clone size: once
J gene: TRBJ1-2
D gene: -
CDR3 protein: CASSVGGPLYGYTF
CDR3 DNA: TGTGCCAGCAGCGTGGGGGGGCCCCTCTATGGCTACACCTTC

V gene: TRBV7-8
clone size: -
J gene: TRBJ2-1
D gene: TRBD2
CDR3 protein: CASSLYAGGSSYNEQFF
CDR3 DNA: TGTGCCAGCAGCTTATATGCGGGGGGGAGCTCCTACAATGAGCAGTTCTTC

V gene: TRBV29-1
clone size: -
J gene: TRBJ2-3
D gene: -
CDR3 protein: CSVVMGAIDTQYF
CDR3 DNA: TGCAGCGTTGTCATGGGGGCCATTGACACGCAGTATTTT

V gene: TRBV5-3
clone size: -
J gene: TRBJ2-3
D gene: -
CDR3 protein: CARSPLLWAGDTQYF
CDR3 DNA: TGTGCCAGAAGCCCCCTTTTGTGGGCCGGAGATACGCAGTATTTT

V gene: TRBV9
clone size: -
J gene: TRBJ2-3
D gene: -
CDR3 protein: CASSVDLTDTQYF
CDR3 DNA: TGTGCCAGCAGCGTAGATCTAACAGATACGCAGTATTTT

V gene: TRBV7-9
clone size: once
J gene: TRBJ2-5
D gene: TRBD1
CDR3 protein: CASSLGLQGGQETQYF
CDR3 DNA: TGTGCCAGCAGCTTAGGGTTACAGGGGGGCCAAGAGACCCAGTACTTC

V gene: TRBV4-2
clone size: few
J gene: TRBJ1-5
D gene: TRBD1
CDR3 protein: CASSNRDRGSNQPQHF
CDR3 DNA: TGTGCCAGCAGCAACCGGGACAGGGGAAGCAATCAGCCCCAGCATTTT

V gene: TRBV30
clone size: -
J gene: TRBJ2-1
D gene: -
CDR3 protein: CAWFHRDFYNEQFF
CDR3 DNA: TGTGCCTGGTTCCACCGGGATTTCTACAATGAGCAGTTCTTC